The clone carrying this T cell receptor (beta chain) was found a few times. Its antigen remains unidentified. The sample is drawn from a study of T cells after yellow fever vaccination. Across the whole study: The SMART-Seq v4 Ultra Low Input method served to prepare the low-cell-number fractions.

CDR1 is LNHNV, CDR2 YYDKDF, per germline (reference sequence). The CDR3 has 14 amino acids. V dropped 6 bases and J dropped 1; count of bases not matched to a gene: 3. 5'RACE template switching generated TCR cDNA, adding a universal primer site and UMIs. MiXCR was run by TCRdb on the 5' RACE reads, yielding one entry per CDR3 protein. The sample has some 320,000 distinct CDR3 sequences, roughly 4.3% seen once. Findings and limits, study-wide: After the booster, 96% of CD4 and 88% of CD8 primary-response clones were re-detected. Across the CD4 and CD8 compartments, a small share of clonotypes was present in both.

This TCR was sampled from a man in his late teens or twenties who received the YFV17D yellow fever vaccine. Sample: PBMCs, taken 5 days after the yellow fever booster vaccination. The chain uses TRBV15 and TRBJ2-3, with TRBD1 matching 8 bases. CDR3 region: CATSKGQGTDTQYF. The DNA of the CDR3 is TGTGCCACCAGTAAGGGACAGGGCACAGATACGCAGTATTTT.